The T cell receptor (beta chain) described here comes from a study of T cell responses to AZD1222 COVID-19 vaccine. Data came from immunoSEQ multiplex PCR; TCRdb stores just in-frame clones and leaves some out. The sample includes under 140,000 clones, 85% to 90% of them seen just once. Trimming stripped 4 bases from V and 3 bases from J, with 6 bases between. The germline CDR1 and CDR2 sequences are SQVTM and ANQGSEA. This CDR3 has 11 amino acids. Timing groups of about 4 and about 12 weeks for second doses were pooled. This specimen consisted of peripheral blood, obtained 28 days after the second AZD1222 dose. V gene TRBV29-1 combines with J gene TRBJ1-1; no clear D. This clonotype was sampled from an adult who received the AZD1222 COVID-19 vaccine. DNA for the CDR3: TGCAGCGTTGGAGGGTACACTGAAGCTTTCTTT. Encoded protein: CSVGGYTEAFF.